This T cell receptor beta chain was recovered during a study of blood T cell repertoires in COVID-19. Study overall: Spain, Italy and the United States supplied samples that represented acute and convalescent COVID-19. PBMCs, B-cell-depleted T cells, or T cells were the source of the cDNA or gDNA that made up the material.

The Seattle patients, enrolled during active infection, were followed longitudinally. Authors' processing steps: Using reference gene primer amplification, nucleated cell counts were estimated. Produced via immunoSEQ multiplex PCR; TCRdb's table is partial and in-frame only. For V, J and clone size, that table is used; D and trimming come from the DNA. In the table there are about 200,000 clones, more than 70% of which are singletons. The clonotype originates from a man aged 45-65 years with COVID-19, enrolled during active disease. Input material: peripheral blood.

The DNA of the CDR3 is TGTGCCAGCAGTGAACTTAGGACAGGGCGTTACAATGAGCAGTTCTTC. It yields the protein CASSELRTGRYNEQFF. The chain is built from TRBV6-1 and TRBJ2-1, with TRBD1 matching over 8 bases. Germline loops: CDR1 MNHNS, CDR2 SASEGT. This CDR3 region has 16 residues. J gave up 4 bases and V 2 bases, and 7 bases lay outside the gene matches.